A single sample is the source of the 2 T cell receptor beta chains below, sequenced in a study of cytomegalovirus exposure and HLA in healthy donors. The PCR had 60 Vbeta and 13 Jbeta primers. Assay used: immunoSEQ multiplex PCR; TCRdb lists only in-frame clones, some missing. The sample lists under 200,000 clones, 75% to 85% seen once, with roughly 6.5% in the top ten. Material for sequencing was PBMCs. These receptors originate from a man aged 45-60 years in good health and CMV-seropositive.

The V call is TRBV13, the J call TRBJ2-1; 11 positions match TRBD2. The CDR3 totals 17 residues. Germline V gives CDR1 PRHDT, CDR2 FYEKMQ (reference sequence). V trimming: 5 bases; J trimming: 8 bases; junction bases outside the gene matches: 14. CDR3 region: CASSPPHGSGGAYEQFF. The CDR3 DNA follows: TGTGCCAGCAGCCCACCCCACGGTAGCGGGGGGGCTTATGAGCAGTTCTTC. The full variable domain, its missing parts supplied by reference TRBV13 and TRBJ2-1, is AAGVIQSPRHLIKEKRETATLKCYPIPRHDTVYWYQQGPGQDPQFLISFYEKMQSDKGSIPDRFSAQQFSDYHSELNMSSLELGDSALYFCASSPPHGSGGAYEQFFGPGTRLTVL.

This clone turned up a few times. The CDR3 region has the DNA TGTGCCAGAAGCTTGAGTTGTGCGACAGGGGTCTTCGAAGCTTTCTTT. The encoded protein is CARSLSCATGVFEAFF. The chain carries TRBV5-3 and TRBJ1-1, with 8 bases that match TRBD1. TRBV5-3 is classed as an ORF, of uncertain function. V was pared by 1 base and J by 8 bases, with 13 bases of the junction left unmatched. The CDR3 is made up of 16 amino acids.